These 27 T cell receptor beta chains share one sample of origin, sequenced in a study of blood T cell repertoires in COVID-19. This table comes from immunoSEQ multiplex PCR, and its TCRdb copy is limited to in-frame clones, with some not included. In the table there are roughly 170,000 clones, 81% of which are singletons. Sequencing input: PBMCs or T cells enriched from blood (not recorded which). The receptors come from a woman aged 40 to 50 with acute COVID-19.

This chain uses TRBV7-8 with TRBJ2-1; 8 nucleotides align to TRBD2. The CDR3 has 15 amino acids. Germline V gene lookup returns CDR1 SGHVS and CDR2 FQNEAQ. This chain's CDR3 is CAGSAGGGRVNEQFF. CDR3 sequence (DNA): TGTGCAGGCTCCGCGGGGGGAGGGAGGGTCAATGAGCAGTTCTTC.

CDR3: CASGLVGGETQYF. The CDR3 DNA reads TGTGCTAGTGGTTTGGTAGGAGGGGAGACCCAGTACTTC. The genes are TRBV12-5 and TRBJ2-5; perhaps TRBD2 as D (6 bases). The CDR3 spans 13 residues. Per the germline V gene, CDR1 is LGHNT and CDR2 is FRNRAP. V was pared by 0 bases and J by 5 bases, with 7 bases between.

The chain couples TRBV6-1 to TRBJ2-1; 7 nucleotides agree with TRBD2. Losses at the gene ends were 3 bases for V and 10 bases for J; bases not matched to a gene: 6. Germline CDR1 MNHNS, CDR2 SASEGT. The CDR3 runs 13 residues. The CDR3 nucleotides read TGTGCCAGCAGTGAGACCCCAGCGGGAGAGCAGTTCTTC. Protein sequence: CASSETPAGEQFF.

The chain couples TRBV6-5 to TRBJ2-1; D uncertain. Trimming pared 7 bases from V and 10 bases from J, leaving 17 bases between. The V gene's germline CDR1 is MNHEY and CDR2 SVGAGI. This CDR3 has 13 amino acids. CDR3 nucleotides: TGTGCCAGCACTACGGGTCCAGCAGACGAGCAGTTCTTC. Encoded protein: CASTTGPADEQFF.

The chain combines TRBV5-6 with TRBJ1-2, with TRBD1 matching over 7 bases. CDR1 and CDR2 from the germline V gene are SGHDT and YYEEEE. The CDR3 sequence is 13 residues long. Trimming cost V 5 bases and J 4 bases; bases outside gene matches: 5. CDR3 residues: CASRPQGSYGYTF. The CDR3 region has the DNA TGTGCCAGCAGGCCACAGGGGAGCTATGGCTACACCTTC. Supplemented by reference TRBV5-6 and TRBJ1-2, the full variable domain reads DAGVTQSPTHLIKTRGQQVTLRCSPKSGHDTVSWYQQALGQGPQFIFQYYEEEERQRGNFPDRFSGHQFPNYSSELNVNALLLGDSALYLCASRPQGSYGYTFGSGTRLTVV.

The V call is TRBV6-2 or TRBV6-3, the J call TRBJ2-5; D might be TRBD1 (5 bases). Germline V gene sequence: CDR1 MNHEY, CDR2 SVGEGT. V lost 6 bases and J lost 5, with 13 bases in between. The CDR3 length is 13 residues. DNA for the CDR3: TGTGCCAGCAGCGGACAACGGGTTGAGACCCAGTACTTC. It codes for CASSGQRVETQYF.

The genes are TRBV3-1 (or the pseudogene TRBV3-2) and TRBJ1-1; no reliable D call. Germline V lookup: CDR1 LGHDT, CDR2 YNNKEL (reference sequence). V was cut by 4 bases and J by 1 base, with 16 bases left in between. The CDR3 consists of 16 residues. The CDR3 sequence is CASSPLWGAGNTEAFF. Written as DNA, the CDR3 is TGTGCCAGCAGCCCACTTTGGGGAGCCGGGAACACTGAAGCTTTCTTT.

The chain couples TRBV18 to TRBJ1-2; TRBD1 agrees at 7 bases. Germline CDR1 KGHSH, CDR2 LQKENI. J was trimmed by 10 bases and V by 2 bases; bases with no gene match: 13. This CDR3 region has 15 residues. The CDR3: CASSPTGTVQGVYTF. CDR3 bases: TGTGCCAGCTCACCAACCGGGACAGTGCAAGGTGTCTACACCTTC.

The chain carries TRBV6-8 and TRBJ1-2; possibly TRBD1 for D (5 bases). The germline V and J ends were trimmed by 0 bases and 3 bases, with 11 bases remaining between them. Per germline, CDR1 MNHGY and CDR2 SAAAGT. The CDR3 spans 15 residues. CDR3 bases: TGTGCCAGCAGTTACTCCCAGGGACTGGACTATGGCTACACCTTC. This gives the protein CASSYSQGLDYGYTF.

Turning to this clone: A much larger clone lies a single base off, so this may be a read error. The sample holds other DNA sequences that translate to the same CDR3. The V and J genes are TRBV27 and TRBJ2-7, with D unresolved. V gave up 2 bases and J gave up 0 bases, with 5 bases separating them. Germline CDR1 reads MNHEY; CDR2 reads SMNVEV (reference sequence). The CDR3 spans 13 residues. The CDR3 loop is CASSLAVSYEQYF. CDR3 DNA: TGTGCCAGCAGTTTAGCAGTCTCCTACGAGCAGTACTTC.

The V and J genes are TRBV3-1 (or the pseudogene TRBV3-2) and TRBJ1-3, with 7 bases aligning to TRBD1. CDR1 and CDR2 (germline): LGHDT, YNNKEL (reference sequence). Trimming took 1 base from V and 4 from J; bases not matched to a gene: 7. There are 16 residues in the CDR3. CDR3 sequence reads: CASSQGGGSWGNTIYF. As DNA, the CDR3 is TGTGCCAGCAGCCAAGGAGGGGGCTCGTGGGGAAACACCATATATTTT.

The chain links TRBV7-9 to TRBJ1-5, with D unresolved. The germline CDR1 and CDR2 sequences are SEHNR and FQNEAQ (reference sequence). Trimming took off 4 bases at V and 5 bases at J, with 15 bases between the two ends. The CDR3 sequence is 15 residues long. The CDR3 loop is CASSSTQRPDQPQHF. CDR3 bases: TGTGCCAGCAGCTCGACACAAAGACCTGATCAGCCCCAGCATTTT.

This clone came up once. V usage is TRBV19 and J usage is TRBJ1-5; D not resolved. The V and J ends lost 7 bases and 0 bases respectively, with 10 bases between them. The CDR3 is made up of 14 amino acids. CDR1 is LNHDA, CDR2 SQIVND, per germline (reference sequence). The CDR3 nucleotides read TGTGCCAGTACCACAGATTATAGCAATCAGCCCCAGCATTTT. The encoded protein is CASTTDYSNQPQHF.

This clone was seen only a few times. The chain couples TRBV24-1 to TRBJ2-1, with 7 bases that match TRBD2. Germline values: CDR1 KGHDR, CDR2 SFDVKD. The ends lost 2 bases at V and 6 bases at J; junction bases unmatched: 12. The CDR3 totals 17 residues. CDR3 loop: CATSDSLGSGAPNEQFF. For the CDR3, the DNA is TGTGCCACCAGTGATTCCCTGGGAAGCGGGGCCCCCAATGAGCAGTTCTTC.

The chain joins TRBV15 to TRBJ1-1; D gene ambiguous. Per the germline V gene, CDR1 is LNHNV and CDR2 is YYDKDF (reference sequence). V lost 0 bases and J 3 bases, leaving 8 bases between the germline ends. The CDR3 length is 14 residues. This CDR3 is CATSREIRDTEAFF. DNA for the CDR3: TGTGCCACCAGCAGAGAGATTCGGGACACTGAAGCTTTCTTT.

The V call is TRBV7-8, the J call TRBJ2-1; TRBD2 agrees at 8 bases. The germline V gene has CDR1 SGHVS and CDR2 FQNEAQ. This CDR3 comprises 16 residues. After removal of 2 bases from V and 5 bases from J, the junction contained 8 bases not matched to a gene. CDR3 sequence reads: CASSLPRVAGNNEQFF. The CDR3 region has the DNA TGTGCCAGCAGCTTACCCCGGGTAGCGGGAAACAATGAGCAGTTCTTC. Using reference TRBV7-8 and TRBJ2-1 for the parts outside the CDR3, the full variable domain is GAGVSQSPRYKVAKRGQDVALRCDPISGHVSLFWYQQALGQGPEFLTYFQNEAQLDKSGLPSDRFFAERPEGSVSTLKIQRTQQEDSAVYLCASSLPRVAGNNEQFFGPGTRLTVL.

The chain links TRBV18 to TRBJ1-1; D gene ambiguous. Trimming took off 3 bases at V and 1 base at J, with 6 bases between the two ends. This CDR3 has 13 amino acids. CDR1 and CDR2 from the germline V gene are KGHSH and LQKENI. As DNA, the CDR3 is TGTGCCAGCTCACCGAACAGGAACACTGAAGCTTTCTTT. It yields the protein CASSPNRNTEAFF.

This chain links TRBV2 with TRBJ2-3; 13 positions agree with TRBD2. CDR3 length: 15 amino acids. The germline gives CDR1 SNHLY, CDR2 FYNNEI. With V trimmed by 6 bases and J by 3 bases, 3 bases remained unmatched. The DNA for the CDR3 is TGTGCCAGCAGATTGACTAGCGGGAGGACAGATACGCAGTATTTT. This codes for CASRLTSGRTDTQYF.

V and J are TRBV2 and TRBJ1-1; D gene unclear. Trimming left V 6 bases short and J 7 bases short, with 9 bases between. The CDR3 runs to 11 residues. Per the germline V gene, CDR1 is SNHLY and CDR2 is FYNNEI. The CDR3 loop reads CASRVGSEAFF. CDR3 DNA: TGTGCCAGCAGGGTGGGGAGTGAAGCTTTCTTT.

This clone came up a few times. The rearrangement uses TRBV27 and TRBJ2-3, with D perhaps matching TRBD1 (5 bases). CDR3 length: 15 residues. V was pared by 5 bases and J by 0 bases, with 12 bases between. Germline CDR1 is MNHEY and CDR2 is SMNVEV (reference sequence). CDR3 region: CASSDSTASTDTQYF. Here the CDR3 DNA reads TGTGCCAGCAGTGACTCGACAGCTAGCACAGATACGCAGTATTTT.

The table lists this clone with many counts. The CDR3 region has the DNA TGTGCCAGCAGTGCCGGCCCCGACAGGTCCAAAAACATTCAGTACTTC. It yields the protein CASSAGPDRSKNIQYF. This chain joins TRBV2 and TRBJ2-4; weak D call: TRBD1 (6 bases). Germline V gene sequence: CDR1 SNHLY, CDR2 FYNNEI. This CDR3 spans 16 amino acids. Between the trimmed V and J ends, which lost 4 bases and 2 bases, there was a span of 15 bases.

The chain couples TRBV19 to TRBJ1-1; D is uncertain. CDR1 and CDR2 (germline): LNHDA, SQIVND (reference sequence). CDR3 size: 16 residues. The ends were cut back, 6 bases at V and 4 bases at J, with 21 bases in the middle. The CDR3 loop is CASSKKGPAGSTEAFF. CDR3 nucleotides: TGTGCCAGTAGCAAAAAAGGGCCGGCGGGGAGCACTGAAGCTTTCTTT.

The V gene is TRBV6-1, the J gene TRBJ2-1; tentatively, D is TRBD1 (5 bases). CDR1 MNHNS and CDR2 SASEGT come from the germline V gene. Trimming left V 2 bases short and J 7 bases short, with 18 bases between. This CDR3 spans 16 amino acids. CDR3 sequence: CASSELSRQGRNEQFF. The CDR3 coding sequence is TGTGCCAGCAGTGAACTTTCGAGGCAGGGTAGGAATGAGCAGTTCTTC.

The CDR3 here is CASSRTGMEVGTEAFF. The DNA for the CDR3 is TGCGCCAGCAGTCGGACAGGGATGGAGGTGGGTACTGAAGCTTTCTTT. The chain is built from TRBV5-1 and TRBJ1-1, with 8 bases aligning to TRBD1. The J segment lost 5 bases and the V segment lost 5 bases, leaving 14 bases of the junction unmatched. The CDR3 is made up of 16 amino acids. Per the germline V gene, CDR1 is SGHRS and CDR2 is YFSETQ.

The CDR3 DNA sequence: TGTGCCAGAAGCTTGGCCGACGGACAGGGGGTTTCCTACGAGCAGTACTTC. Translating it yields CARSLADGQGVSYEQYF. This rearrangement joins TRBV5-3 to TRBJ2-7; TRBD1 matches 10 bases. TRBV5-3 is an ORF, and what it does is uncertain. The CDR3 is made up of 17 amino acids. The junction had 7 bases not matched to a gene; V was cut back by 0 bases and J by 1 base.

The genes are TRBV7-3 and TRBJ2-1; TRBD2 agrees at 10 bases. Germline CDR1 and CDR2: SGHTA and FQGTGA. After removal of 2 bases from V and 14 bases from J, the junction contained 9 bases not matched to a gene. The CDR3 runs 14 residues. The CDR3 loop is CASSLSPQREGKFF. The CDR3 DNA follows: TGTGCCAGCAGCTTATCCCCCCAGCGGGAGGGTAAGTTCTTC.

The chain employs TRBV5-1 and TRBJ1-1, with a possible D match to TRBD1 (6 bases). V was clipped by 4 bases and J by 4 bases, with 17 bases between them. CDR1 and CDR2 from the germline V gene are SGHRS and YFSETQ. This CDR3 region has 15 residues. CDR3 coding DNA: TGCGCCAGCAGCCCGGGGTCAGGGGTGGGCACTGAAGCTTTCTTT. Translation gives CASSPGSGVGTEAFF.